This T cell receptor (beta chain) is from a study of CD8+ T cells in alopecia areata. Study as a whole: The study gave treated patients oral tofacitinib at 5 to 10 mg twice daily. Study outcomes and limitations: In blood and scalp, many expanded lesional clones persisted during tofacitinib.

V was trimmed by 5 bases and J by 5 bases, leaving 3 bases between them. Germline lookup yields CDR1 SEHNR and CDR2 FQNEAQ (reference sequence). This CDR3 is built from 10 residues. The treatment was: oral pan-JAK inhibitor, 5-10 mg twice daily. T lymphocytes (CD4+ and CD8+) were sorted from PBMCs. Worth noting for this clone: What it recognizes is unknown.

Reverse transcribed after extraction, RNA yielded cDNA as the sequencing template. The protocol was immunoSEQ multiplex PCR, while the TCRdb copy is restricted to in-frame clones and leaves out a portion. The table lists around 200,000 clones, 50% to 75% of them singletons. This chain links TRBV7-9 with TRBJ2-5; no definite D call. This clonotype was obtained from a human donor with alopecia areata. The sample consisted of CD4+ T cells sorted from blood, taken at week 4, from a patient treated with tofacitinib. The CDR3 loop is CASSVETQYF. The CDR3 DNA is TGTGCCAGCAGCGTTGAGACCCAGTACTTC.